This T cell receptor beta chain was profiled in a study of control samples from healthy donors and cancer patients. The CDR3 consists of 14 residues. CDR1 is GTSNPN and CDR2 is SVGIG in the germline V gene (reference sequence). V was pared by 0 bases and J by 3 bases, with 11 bases between. Measured with immunoSEQ multiplex PCR; TCRdb has only the in-frame clones, and not every one. The sample has about 140,000 clones; about nine tenths are singletons. The sample comprised blood. The rearrangement uses TRBV30 and TRBJ1-2; D is uncertain. The TCR was taken from a man under 40 in good health. The CDR3 spells CAWSVMSGYYGYTF. CDR3 DNA sequence: TGTGCCTGGAGTGTAATGTCAGGCTACTATGGCTACACCTTC.